These T cell receptor beta chains were read from a single sample in a study of T cell responses to AZD1222 COVID-19 vaccine. Assay: immunoSEQ multiplex PCR; the TCRdb copy retains only in-frame clones and omits some. The sample includes about 94,000 clones, 70% to 90% of them seen just once. Specimen: peripheral blood, collected on day 0 of AZD1222 vaccination. The source of these receptors is an adult in good health. Each CDR3 is given with its conserved first and last residue. Fields, in order: D gene, CDR3 length, J gene, V gene, clone size, CDR3 protein, CDR3 DNA. The D gene is left open where the match is weak. Size values are once, few and many counts, or a class for expanded clones, and some rows have none.

-	14	TRBJ2-3	TRBV19	-	CASSIAQGMNTQYF	TGTGCCAGTAGTATAGCCCAGGGCATGAATACGCAGTATTTT
-	16	TRBJ2-2	TRBV9	-	CASSPPGALGTGELFF	TGTGCCAGCAGCCCTCCCGGGGCCTTAGGGACCGGGGAGCTGTTTTTT
-	14	TRBJ2-6	TRBV30	-	CAWRRGEGANVLTF	TGTGCCTGGAGAAGGGGGGAGGGGGCCAACGTCCTGACTTTC
-	12	TRBJ1-5	TRBV19	-	CASSPRDQPQHF	TGTGCCAGTAGCCCGAGAGATCAGCCCCAGCATTTT
-	12	TRBJ2-3	TRBV12-3/TRBV12-4	-	CASSEAIDTQYF	TGTGCCAGCAGTGAGGCAATAGATACGCAGTATTTT
TRBD1	15	TRBJ2-7	TRBV2	-	CASSEVTGGSYEQYF	TGTGCCAGCAGTGAGGTTACAGGGGGCTCCTACGAGCAGTACTTC
-	16	TRBJ1-4	TRBV9	once	CASSSAAAGGNEKLFF	TGTGCCAGCAGCTCAGCCGCGGCAGGAGGTAATGAAAAACTGTTTTTT
TRBD1	17	TRBJ2-5	TRBV5-6	once	CASTPTVRGMRGETQYF	TGTGCCAGCACGCCCACTGTCAGGGGGATGAGAGGGGAGACCCAGTACTTC
TRBD1	14	TRBJ1-1	TRBV30	-	CACNRGLMNTEAFF	TGTGCCTGTAACAGGGGCCTGATGAACACTGAAGCTTTCTTT
TRBD2	15	TRBJ2-3	TRBV9	-	CASSVAGGLVDTQYF	TGTGCCAGCAGCGTAGCGGGGGGGTTGGTGGATACGCAGTATTTT
-	14	TRBJ1-4	TRBV6-5	-	CASSRDPTNEKLFF	TGTGCCAGCAGTAGAGATCCAACTAATGAAAAACTGTTTTTT
-	15	TRBJ2-3	TRBV29-1	-	CSVEGGRGVTDTQYF	TGCAGCGTTGAAGGCGGCAGGGGGGTCACAGATACGCAGTATTTT
TRBD2	16	TRBJ2-5	TRBV9	-	CASSVVQRGGLETQYF	TGTGCCAGCAGCGTAGTGCAGCGGGGGGGCCTCGAGACCCAGTACTTC
-	12	TRBJ1-1	TRBV19	-	CASSIKNTEAFF	TGTGCCAGTAGTATAAAGAACACTGAAGCTTTCTTT
TRBD2	16	TRBJ2-1	TRBV7-2	-	CASSPLASGGAGEQFF	TGTGCCAGCAGCCCACTCGCTAGCGGGGGGGCGGGTGAGCAGTTCTTC